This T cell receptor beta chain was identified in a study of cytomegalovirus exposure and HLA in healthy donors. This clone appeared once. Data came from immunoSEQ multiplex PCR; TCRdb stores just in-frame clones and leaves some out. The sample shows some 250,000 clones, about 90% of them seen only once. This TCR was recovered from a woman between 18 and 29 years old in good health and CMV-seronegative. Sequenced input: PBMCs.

DNA of the CDR3: TGTGCCAGTGCGGACTGGTCCGGCGCTGAAGCTTTCTTT. Its translation: CASADWSGAEAFF. The rearrangement links TRBV25-1 to TRBJ1-1, with D unresolved. This CDR3 contains 13 residues. Per germline, CDR1 MGHDK and CDR2 SYGVNS. Trimming stripped 9 bases from V and 6 bases from J, with 17 bases between.